This TCR beta chain is drawn from a study of regulatory dendritic cells for organ transplantation. Study-wide results and caveats: Memory CD8+ T cells were the most oligoclonal; naive cells were highly diverse. Of resting T cell subsets, memory CD8+ had the most alloreactive clonotypes. Considerable individual heterogeneity was seen in alloreactive memory CD8+ T cells.

With regard to this clone: Antigen: not known.

Trimming left V 5 bases short and J 4 bases short, with 9 bases between. This CDR3 spans 12 amino acids. Germline CDR1 is SGHVS and CDR2 is FNYEAQ. Sorted T cells were CFSE-labeled and cultured approximately five days with allogeneic regulatory or mature dendritic cells at 1:10. The repertoire was sequenced with immunoSEQ multiplex PCR; TCRdb's copy has only in-frame clones and lacks some. The table includes some 9,300 clones, around 71% detected once. Specimen: naive CD4+ T cells from blood cultured with dendritic cells. Subset noted: CD45RA+ naive T cells. J is TRBJ2-7 and V is TRBV7-6, with D possibly being TRBD1 (6 bases). The sequence was obtained from a human donor in good health. CDR3 amino acids: CASSPTGYEQYF. The CDR3 coding sequence is TGTGCCAGCAGCCCTACAGGGTACGAGCAGTACTTC. The full variable domain, rest sourced from reference TRBV7-6 and TRBJ2-7, is GAGVSQSPRYKVTKRGQDVALRCDPISGHVSLYWYRQALGQGPEFLTYFNYEAQQDKSGLPNDRFSAERPEGSISTLTIQRTEQRDSAMYRCASSPTGYEQYFGPGTRLTVT.